Listed below are T cell receptor beta chains from one sample, sequenced in a study of blood T cell repertoires in COVID-19. Here immunoSEQ multiplex PCR was the method, and the copy in TCRdb shows in-frame clones only, minus some. The table has some 140,000 clones, around 85% seen once; the top ten hold over 0.55%. The sample comprised peripheral blood. These receptors all stem from a man aged 60 to 75 with COVID-19, enrolled during active disease. CDR3s leave out the opening cysteine and the closing phenylalanine or tryptophan. Clone size is not always given. Where it is, it says once, few, many or a class for expanded clones.

>.|12|TRBJ1-1|TRBV7-2
ASSVTKMNTEAF
>.|16|TRBJ2-2|TRBV3-1/TRBV3-2
ASSLLPGLAGSTGELF
>.|12|TRBJ1-5|TRBV4-1
ASSPGQLNQPQH
>.|14|TRBJ2-1|TRBV19
ASSPQRGPSYPEQF
>.|13|TRBJ2-3|TRBV7-9
ASSTWGETKDTQY
>.|14|TRBJ1-1|TRBV7-2
ASSLETGLKNTEAF
>.|13|TRBJ2-1|TRBV6-5
ASSYDRGGYNEQF
>.|12|TRBJ2-1|TRBV7-9
ASSLGGDYNEQF
>.|11|TRBJ1-2|TRBV10-3
AISESQGYGYT
>few|13|TRBJ1-4|TRBV20-1
SASTPGAGVEKLF
>.|15|TRBJ2-1|TRBV7-8
ASSRIQGLAGNNEQF
>few|10|TRBJ2-1|TRBV7-8
ASSLAMTWQF
>many|14|TRBJ1-6|TRBV25-1
ASSALAGTGSSPLH
>.|15|TRBJ1-2|TRBV9
ASSVVGTGSLFGGYT
>.|12|TRBJ1-5|TRBV7-8
ASSLEGGGQPQH
>.|14|TRBJ2-2|TRBV7-9
ASSGTGLPLAGELF
>.|14|TRBJ2-2|TRBV9
ASSPGLAGATGELF
>.|14|TRBJ1-3|TRBV6-5
ASSSRTGVTGNTIY
>.|12|TRBJ1-5|TRBV19
ASSLAGGNQPQH
>.|12|TRBJ2-3|TRBV24-1
ATSLGGRTDTQY
>.|11|TRBJ1-1|TRBV7-2
ASSIRRGTEAF
>few|18|TRBJ2-2|TRBV9
ASSDSGTSGSHRDTGELF
>.|15|TRBJ2-7|TRBV11-2
ASSFTSPTGSSYEQY
>.|13|TRBJ1-1|TRBV5-1
ASSLGKGEDTEAF
>.|13|TRBJ1-5|TRBV6-5
ASSSTTGPNQPQH
>.|9|TRBJ2-5|TRBV24-1
ATSVLGTQY
>once|11|TRBJ2-7|TRBV6-2/TRBV6-3
ASSRTGTYEQY